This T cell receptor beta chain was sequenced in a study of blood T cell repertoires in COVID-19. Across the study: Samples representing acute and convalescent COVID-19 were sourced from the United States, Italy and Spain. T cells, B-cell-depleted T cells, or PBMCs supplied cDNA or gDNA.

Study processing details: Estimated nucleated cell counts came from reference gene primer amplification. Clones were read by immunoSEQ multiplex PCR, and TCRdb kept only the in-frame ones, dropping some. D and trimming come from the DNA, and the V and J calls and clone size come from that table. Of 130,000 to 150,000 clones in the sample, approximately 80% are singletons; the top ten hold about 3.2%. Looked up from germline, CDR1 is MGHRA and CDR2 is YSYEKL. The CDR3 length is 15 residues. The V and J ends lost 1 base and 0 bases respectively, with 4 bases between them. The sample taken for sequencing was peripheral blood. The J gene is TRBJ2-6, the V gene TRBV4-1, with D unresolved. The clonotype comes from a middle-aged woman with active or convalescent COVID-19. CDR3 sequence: CASSQGASGANVLTF. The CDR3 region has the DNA TGCGCCAGCAGCCAAGGAGCCTCTGGGGCCAACGTCCTGACTTTC.